Listed here are 8 T cell receptor beta chains from one sample, sequenced in a study of cytomegalovirus exposure and HLA in healthy donors. This PCR relied on a set of 60 Vbeta primers and 13 Jbeta primers. The repertoire was sequenced with immunoSEQ multiplex PCR; TCRdb's copy has only in-frame clones and lacks some. Here the sample spans 150,000 to 200,000 clones, about 85% being singletons. Specimen: PBMCs. All receptors derive from a man aged 50-59 years in good health and CMV-seropositive.

This chain links TRBV7-9 with TRBJ1-1; 8 bases align to TRBD1. Trimming cost V 7 bases and J 1 base; bases outside gene matches: 5. CDR1 SEHNR and CDR2 FQNEAQ come from the germline V gene (reference sequence). The CDR3 covers 14 residues. CDR3 DNA sequence: TGTGCCAGCACCAAAGGGACAGGGAACACTGAAGCTTTCTTT. Encoded protein: CASTKGTGNTEAFF. Complete variable domain (other parts from reference TRBV7-9 and TRBJ1-1): DTGVSQNPRHKITKRGQNVTFRCDPISEHNRLYWYRQTLGQGPEFLTYFQNEAQLEKSRLLSDRFSAERPKGSFSTLEIQRTEQGDSAMYLCASTKGTGNTEAFFGQGTRLTVV.

Details on this clone: In the same sample, other DNA sequences code for this CDR3. This chain links TRBV7-2 with TRBJ2-3, with TRBD2 as a possible D gene (6 bases). V lost 5 bases and J lost 0, with 12 bases in between. The germline V gene encodes CDR1 SGHTA and CDR2 FQGNSA. The CDR3 runs 15 residues. This chain's CDR3 is CASSAWGTSTDTQYF. The DNA of the CDR3 is TGTGCCAGCAGCGCCTGGGGGACTAGCACAGATACGCAGTATTTT.

This clone was counted once. The chain couples TRBV9 to TRBJ2-5; 7 bases align to TRBD2. There are 17 residues in the CDR3. Germline lookup yields CDR1 SGDLS and CDR2 YYNGEE. Trimming cost V 0 bases and J 1 base; bases outside gene matches: 9. CDR3 region: CASSVGPRDYLQETQYF. As DNA, the CDR3 is TGTGCCAGCAGCGTAGGCCCCCGGGACTATCTCCAAGAGACCCAGTACTTC.

The chain has TRBV21-1 and TRBJ1-1; TRBD1, the D gene given by the table, was not confirmed from the DNA. TRBV21-1 is annotated as a pseudogene. The CDR3 is made up of 10 amino acids. The CDR3: CASSTRGAFF. The CDR3 DNA follows: TGTGCCAGCAGCACTAGGGGAGCTTTCTTT.

In this sample, this clone turned up once. The chain joins TRBV6-6 to TRBJ2-3; D remains ambiguous. Germline assignment: CDR1 MNHNY and CDR2 SVGAGI (reference sequence). Trimming removed 6 bases from V and 4 bases from J, with 11 bases in between. CDR3 size: 13 residues. CDR3: CASRRFKADTQYF. The CDR3 DNA is TGTGCCAGCAGGCGATTTAAAGCAGATACGCAGTATTTT.

The genes are TRBV5-6 and TRBJ2-3; 13 bases align to TRBD2. Germline V gene lookup returns CDR1 SGHDT and CDR2 YYEEEE. Trimming cost V 9 bases and J 4 bases; bases outside gene matches: 8. This CDR3 is built from 15 residues. The CDR3: CATFTSGGAADTQYF. Written as DNA, the CDR3 is TGTGCCACGTTCACTAGCGGGGGGGCGGCAGATACGCAGTATTTT.

This chain links TRBV28 with TRBJ2-5; a weak D match, TRBD1 (6 bases). The CDR3 totals 15 residues. Germline CDR1 and CDR2: MDHEN and SYDVKM. Deletions cut 6 bases from V and 2 bases from J, with 16 bases between. CDR3 DNA: TGTGCCAGCAGCTTGACAGGAGGTCGTCAAGAGACCCAGTACTTC. This gives the protein CASSLTGGRQETQYF. The whole variable domain, filled in from reference TRBV28 and TRBJ2-5, reads DVKVTQSSRYLVKRTGEKVFLECVQDMDHENMFWYRQDPGLGLRLIYFSYDVKMKEKGDIPEGYSVSREKKERFSLILESASTNQTSMYLCASSLTGGRQETQYFGPGTRLLVL.

V gene TRBV5-4 combines with J gene TRBJ1-4, with D perhaps TRBD1 (6 bases). CDR3 length: 16 residues. The germline V and J ends were trimmed by 4 bases and 2 bases, with 15 bases remaining between them. The germline gives CDR1 SGHNT, CDR2 YYREEE (reference sequence). The CDR3 here is CASSDAGQTTNEKLFF. DNA of the CDR3: TGTGCCAGCAGCGACGCTGGACAGACGACTAATGAAAAACTGTTTTTT. Combining the CDR3 with reference TRBV5-4 and TRBJ1-4 gives the whole variable domain ETGVTQSPTHLIKTRGQQVTLRCSSQSGHNTVSWYQQALGQGPQFIFQYYREEENGRGNFPPRFSGLQFPNYSSELNVNALELDDSALYLCASSDAGQTTNEKLFFGSGTQLSVL.